This TCR beta chain was sequenced for a study of beta chain features in type 1 diabetes (dated by TCRdb to 2017 to 2018). The study in broad terms: Mean age, gender distribution, total cell number and subset yield were not different between patients and healthy donors. A total of about 110 million sorted cells were examined across all samples, and the number of cells per subset was strongly correlated with RNA yield. In the study, recently diagnosed type 1 diabetes patients and matched healthy donors were compared on the TCRB repertoires of their sorted circulating CD4+ T cell subsets. Regulatory and stem cell-like memory subsets were obtained from only 8 patients and roughly eight healthy donors, while naive and central memory subsets were obtained from all 30 or so donors. Beyond this particular receptor, the publication reports: Shorter templates might have been favored by PCR, but patient and control samples were amplified and corrected together, so both groups would have been affected equally by any skew. HLA sub-analyses involved small numbers of individuals, so any influence of HLA type on TCRB rearrangement remained unresolved. In all four CD4+ subsets, TCRB CDR3 length was moderately but significantly shorter in type 1 diabetes patients. At VDJ recombination sites, patients with type 1 diabetes made fewer insertions and deleted more nucleotides, a pattern implying thymic rearrangement abnormalities. The naive, central memory and regulatory TCRB repertoires appeared to resemble one another more closely among patients than among healthy donors. Because cDNA was sequenced instead of genomic DNA, highly expressing activated cells could be over-represented, though the groups showed no difference in activation or CD3 levels.

From each donor, a single peripheral blood sample of around 0.12 L on average was drawn into heparinised tubes. A BD FACSAria II was used to sort naive, central memory, regulatory and stem cell-like memory CD4+ T cells with a panel that included CD45RO, CCR7, CD25, CD127, CD95 and CD27. A purity above 95% was achieved for all sorted populations. PBMCs were separated immediately by Lymphoprep density gradient centrifugation and were stained directly, without being cultured. Samples were stained and sorted in pairs, with one healthy donor and one patient per experiment, so that batch effects were minimized. The High Capacity cDNA Reverse Transcription Kit was used to reverse transcribe all of the isolated RNA, meaning that expressed TCRB transcripts were what got sequenced. Deep immunoSEQ sequencing was applied to naive, central memory and regulatory T cell samples, giving an average of roughly 3.5 million total reads per sample. After sorted cells were lysed in RLT buffer, RNA was extracted with DNase-treated RNeasy Micro or Mini kits, with the choice depending on cell number. Each cell subset was processed on its own to prevent cross-contamination, while patient and healthy donor samples were processed together. The immunoSEQ multiplex PCR was used to amplify TCRB sequences from cDNA, yielding 87-bp fragments that span the CDR3 region. Amplicons were sequenced on the Illumina HiSeq platform. Processing in the source paper ran as follows. PCR bias was corrected computationally using synthetic template baselines, and reads within Hamming distance 2 were collapsed, with unmergeable singletons discarded. Reads were aligned against IMGT so that V, D and J genes, CDR3 length and insertions or deletions at six rearrangement sites could be assigned. Within each subset, clonotype counts were normalized to sorted cell number, after which true diversity and Gini coefficients were computed with the tcR R package. Repertoire sharing was quantified using the overlap coefficient calculated on TCRB nucleotide sequences. Out-of-frame TCRB sequences from naive cells were analyzed to stand in for the pre-selection repertoire. Drawn from immuneACCESS, this table holds only the in-frame rearrangements with V and J called that TCRdb kept. Clones are partly lost; checked studies trace under half to an unresolved V gene and leave the rest unexplained. The DNA was the basis for D and trimming; V, J and clone size are from that table. For this sample the table gives 900,000 or so clones, of which about 17% were detected only once. Roughly 0.025% of the sample belongs to the ten largest clones.

V is pared back by 3 bases and J by 2 bases, with 8 bases lying between the germline termini. The CDR3, cysteine through phenylalanine, is 13 amino acids long. CDR3 DNA only is kept here, 39 bases in frame from base 1. As encoded in the germline V gene, CDR1 is MDHEN while CDR2 is SYDVKM. Comment on this clone: Its binding antigen is unknown. Within one base of it there is no much larger clone, and no base qualities were kept. Other DNA sequences within the sample encode an identical CDR3.

The sample consisted of naive CD4+ T cells from blood. The cell subset or site label on this specimen signifies: true naive CD4+ T cells. In this chain, TRBV28 is recombined with TRBJ2-7, with TRBD2 tentatively as D gene (5 bases match). This receptor was taken from a woman aged 18-35 years in good health. The nucleotide sequence reads as follows: TGTGCCAGCAGTTTGGGGAGCCCCTACGAGCAGTACTTC. This sequence encodes CASSLGSPYEQYF.